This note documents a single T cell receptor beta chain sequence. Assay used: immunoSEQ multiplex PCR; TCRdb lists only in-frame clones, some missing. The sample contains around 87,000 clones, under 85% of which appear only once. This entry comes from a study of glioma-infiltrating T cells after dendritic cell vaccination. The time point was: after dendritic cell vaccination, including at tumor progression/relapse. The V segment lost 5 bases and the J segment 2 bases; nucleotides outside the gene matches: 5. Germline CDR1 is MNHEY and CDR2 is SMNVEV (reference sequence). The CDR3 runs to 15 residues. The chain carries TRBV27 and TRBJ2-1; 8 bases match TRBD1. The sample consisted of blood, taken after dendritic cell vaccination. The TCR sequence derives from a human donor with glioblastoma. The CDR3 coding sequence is TGTGCCAGCAGTCTACAGGGGGGCACCTACAATGAGCAGTTCTTC. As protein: CASSLQGGTYNEQFF.